Shown below are 2 T cell receptor beta chains from a single sample sequenced in a study of blood T cells in healthy people across ages. For the second PCR, which ran for roughly 6 to 11 cycles, a sample-barcoded 5' primer and a J-beta primer mix were used. TCRdb independently ran MiXCR on the 5' RACE reads; one entry per CDR3 protein. The sample gives some 1.8 million distinct CDR3 sequences, more than 35% of which show up once; roughly 24% is in the top ten. The material sequenced was blood. The receptors come from a human donor in good health.

This chain connects TRBV4-1 to TRBJ2-5; D gene ambiguous. Gene TRBJ2-7 matches the end of the DNA better, so the J call may be wrong. The germline V gene encodes CDR1 MGHRA and CDR2 YSYEKL. CDR3 size: 16 residues. CDR3 nucleotides: TGCGCCAGCAGCCACCCGAGTCAGGCGACCCCCTACGAGCAGTACTTC. Translating gives CASSHPSQATPYEQYF.

V is TRBV29-1 and J is TRBJ1-3; D not resolved. Germline lookup yields CDR1 SQVTM and CDR2 ANQGSEA. The CDR3 has 11 residues. The V and J ends lost 6 bases and 3 bases respectively, with 6 bases between them. The CDR3 sequence: CSVTFGNTIYF. CDR3 nucleotide sequence: TGCAGCGTCACTTTTGGAAACACCATATATTTT.